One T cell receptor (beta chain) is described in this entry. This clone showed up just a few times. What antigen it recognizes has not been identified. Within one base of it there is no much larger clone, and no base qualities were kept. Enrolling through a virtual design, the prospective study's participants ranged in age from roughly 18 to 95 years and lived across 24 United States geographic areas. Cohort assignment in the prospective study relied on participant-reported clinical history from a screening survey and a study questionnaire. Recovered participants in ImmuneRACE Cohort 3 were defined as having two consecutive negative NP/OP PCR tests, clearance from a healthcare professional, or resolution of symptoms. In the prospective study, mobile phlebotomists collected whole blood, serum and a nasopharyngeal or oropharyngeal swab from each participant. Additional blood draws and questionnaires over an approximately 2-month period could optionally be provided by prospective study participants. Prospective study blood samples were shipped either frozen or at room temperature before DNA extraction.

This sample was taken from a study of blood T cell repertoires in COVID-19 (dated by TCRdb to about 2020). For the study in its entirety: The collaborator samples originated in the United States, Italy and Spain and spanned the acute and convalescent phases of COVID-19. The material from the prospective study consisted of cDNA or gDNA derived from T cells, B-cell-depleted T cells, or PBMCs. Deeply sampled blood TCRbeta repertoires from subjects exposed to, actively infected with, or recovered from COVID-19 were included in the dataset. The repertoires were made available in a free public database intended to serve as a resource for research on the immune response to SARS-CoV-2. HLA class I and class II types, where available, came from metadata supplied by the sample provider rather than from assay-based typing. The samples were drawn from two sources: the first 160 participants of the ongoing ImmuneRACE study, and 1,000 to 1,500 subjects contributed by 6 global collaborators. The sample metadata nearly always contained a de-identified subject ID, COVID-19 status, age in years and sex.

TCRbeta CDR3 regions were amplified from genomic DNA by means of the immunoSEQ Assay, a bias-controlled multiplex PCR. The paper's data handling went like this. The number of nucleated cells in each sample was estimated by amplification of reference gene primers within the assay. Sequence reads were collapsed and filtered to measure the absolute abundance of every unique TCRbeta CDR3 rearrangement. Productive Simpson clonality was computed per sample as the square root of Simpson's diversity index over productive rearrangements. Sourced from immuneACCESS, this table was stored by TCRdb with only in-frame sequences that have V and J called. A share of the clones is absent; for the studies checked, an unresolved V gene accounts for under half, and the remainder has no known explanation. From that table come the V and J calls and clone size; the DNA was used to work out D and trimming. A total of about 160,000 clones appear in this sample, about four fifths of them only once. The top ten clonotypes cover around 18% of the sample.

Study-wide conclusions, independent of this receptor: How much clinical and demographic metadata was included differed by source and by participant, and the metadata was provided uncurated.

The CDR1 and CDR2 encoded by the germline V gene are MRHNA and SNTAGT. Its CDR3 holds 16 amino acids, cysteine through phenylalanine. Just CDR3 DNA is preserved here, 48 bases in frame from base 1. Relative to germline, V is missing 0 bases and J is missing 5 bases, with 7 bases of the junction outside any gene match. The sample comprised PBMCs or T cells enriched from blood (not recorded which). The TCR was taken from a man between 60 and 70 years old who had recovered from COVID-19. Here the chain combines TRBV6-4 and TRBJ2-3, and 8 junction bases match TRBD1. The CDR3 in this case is CASSDSAGGGRDTQYF. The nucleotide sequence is TGTGCCAGCAGTGACTCTGCAGGGGGCGGAAGAGATACGCAGTATTTT.